This T cell receptor (beta chain) was sequenced for a study of T cells in lung cancer brain metastases. Study as a whole: Median interval between primary and brain metastasis samples was about 47 weeks. The study's findings and limits: The analysis could not control for preoperative corticosteroids affecting T cell infiltration in brain metastases. Compared with paired primaries, brain metastases showed fewer unique productive clones (approximately 1,500 versus 4,500).

Profiling relied on immunoSEQ multiplex PCR, and the TCRdb table lists in-frame clones only, not all of them. The sample yields 5,000 to 7,000 clones, roughly 88% seen once. V dropped 8 bases and J dropped 0 bases, with 10 bases sitting between them. CDR1 SNHLY and CDR2 FYNNEI come from the germline V gene. The CDR3 extends over 13 amino acids. Patients had either synchronous oligometastatic disease or delayed solitary brain metastasis recurrence. With regard to this clone: Its cognate antigen is unknown.

The source is a man aged 45-65 years with non-small cell lung cancer. The sample comprised tumor tissue from the primary lung tumor. The chain joins TRBV2 to TRBJ1-1; tentative D call: TRBD1 (5 bases). CDR3 nucleotide sequence: TGTGCCAGCCCAGGGCAGATGAACACTGAAGCTTTCTTT. This sequence encodes CASPGQMNTEAFF.